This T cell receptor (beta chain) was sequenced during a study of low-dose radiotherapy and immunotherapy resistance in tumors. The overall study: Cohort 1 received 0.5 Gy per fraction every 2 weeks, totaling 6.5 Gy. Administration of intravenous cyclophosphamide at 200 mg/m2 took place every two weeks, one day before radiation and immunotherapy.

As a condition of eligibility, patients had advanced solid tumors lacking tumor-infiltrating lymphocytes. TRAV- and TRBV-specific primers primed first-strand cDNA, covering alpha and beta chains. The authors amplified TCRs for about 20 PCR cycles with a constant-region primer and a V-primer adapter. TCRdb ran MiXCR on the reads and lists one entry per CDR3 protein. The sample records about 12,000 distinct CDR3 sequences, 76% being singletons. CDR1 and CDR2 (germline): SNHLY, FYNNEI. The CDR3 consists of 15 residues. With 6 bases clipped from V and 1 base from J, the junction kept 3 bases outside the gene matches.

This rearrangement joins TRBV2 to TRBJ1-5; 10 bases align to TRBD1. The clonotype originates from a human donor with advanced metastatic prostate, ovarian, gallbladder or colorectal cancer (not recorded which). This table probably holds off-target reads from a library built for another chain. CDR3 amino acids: CASRGQGLSNQPQHF. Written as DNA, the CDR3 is TGTGCCAGCAGGGGACAGGGGCTGAGCAATCAGCCCCAGCATTTT.